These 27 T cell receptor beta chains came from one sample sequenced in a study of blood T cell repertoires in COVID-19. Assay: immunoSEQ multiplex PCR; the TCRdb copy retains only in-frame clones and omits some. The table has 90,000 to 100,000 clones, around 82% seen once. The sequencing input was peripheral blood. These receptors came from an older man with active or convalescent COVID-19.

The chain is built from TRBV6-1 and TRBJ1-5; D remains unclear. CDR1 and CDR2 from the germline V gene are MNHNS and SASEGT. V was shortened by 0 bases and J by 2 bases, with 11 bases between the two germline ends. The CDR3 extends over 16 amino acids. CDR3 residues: CASSEAVGRGNQPQHF. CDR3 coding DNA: TGTGCCAGCAGTGAAGCAGTGGGGAGGGGCAATCAGCCCCAGCATTTT.

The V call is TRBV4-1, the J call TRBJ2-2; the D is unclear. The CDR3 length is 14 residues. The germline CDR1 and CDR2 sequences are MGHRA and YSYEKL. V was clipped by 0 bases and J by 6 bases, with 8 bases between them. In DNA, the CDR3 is TGCGCCAGCAGCCAAGATCGCCTATCCGGGGAGCTGTTTTTT. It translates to CASSQDRLSGELFF.

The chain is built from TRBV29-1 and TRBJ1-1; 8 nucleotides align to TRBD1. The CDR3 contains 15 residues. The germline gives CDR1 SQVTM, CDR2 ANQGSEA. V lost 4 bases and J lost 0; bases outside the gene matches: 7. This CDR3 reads CSVGDRGGVNTEAFF. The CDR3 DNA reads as TGCAGCGTTGGTGACAGGGGAGGAGTGAACACTGAAGCTTTCTTT.

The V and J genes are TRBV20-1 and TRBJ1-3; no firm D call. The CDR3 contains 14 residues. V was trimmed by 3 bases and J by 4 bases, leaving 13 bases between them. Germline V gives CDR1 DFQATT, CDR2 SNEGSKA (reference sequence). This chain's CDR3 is CSASVKAGGNTIYF. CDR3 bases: TGCAGTGCTAGTGTGAAGGCAGGCGGAAACACCATATATTTT.

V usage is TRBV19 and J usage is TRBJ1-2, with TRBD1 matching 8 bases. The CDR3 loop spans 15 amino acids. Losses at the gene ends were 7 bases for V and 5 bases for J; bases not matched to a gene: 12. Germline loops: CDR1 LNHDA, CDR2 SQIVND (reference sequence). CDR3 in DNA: TGTGCCAGTACCCCACGGGACAGGCGAATTTATGGCTACACCTTC. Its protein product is CASTPRDRRIYGYTF.

The CDR3 sequence is CATSRDGAWEQYF. CDR3 nucleotides: TGTGCCACCAGCAGAGATGGGGCATGGGAGCAGTACTTC. The chain carries TRBV15 and TRBJ2-7; D is perhaps TRBD1 (5 bases). V gave up 0 bases and J gave up 7 bases, with 10 bases separating them. The length of the CDR3 is 13 residues. Germline V lookup: CDR1 LNHNV, CDR2 YYDKDF (reference sequence).

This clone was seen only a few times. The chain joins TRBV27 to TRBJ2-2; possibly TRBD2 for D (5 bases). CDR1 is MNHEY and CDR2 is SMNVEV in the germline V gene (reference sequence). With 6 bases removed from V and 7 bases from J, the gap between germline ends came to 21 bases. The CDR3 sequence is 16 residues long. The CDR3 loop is CASRAKTLREGGELFF. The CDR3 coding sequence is TGTGCCAGCAGGGCCAAGACCCTTCGTGAGGGCGGGGAGCTGTTTTTT.

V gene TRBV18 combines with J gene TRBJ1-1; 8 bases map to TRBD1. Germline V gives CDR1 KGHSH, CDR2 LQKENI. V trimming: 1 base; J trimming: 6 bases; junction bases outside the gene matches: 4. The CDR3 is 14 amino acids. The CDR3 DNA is TGTGCCAGCTCACCACAGTCAGGGGGCCCTGAAGCTTTCTTT. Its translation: CASSPQSGGPEAFF.

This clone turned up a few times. The CDR3 is CASSPLQGDNSPLHF. CDR3 nucleotide sequence: TGTGCCAGCTCCCCTCTACAGGGGGATAATTCACCCCTCCACTTT. The chain employs TRBV9 and TRBJ1-6, with 8 positions matching TRBD1. Germline CDR1 and CDR2: SGDLS and YYNGEE. The CDR3 is 15 residues long. The V gene end was trimmed by 7 bases and the J gene end by 5 bases; junction bases not matched to a gene: 8.

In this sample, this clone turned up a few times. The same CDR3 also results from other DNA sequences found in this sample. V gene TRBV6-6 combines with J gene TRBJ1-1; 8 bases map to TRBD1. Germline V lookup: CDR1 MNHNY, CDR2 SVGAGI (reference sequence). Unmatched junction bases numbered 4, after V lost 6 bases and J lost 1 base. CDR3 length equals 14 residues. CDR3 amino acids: CASSRQGSNTEAFF. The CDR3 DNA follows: TGTGCCAGCAGCCGACAGGGGTCGAACACTGAAGCTTTCTTT.

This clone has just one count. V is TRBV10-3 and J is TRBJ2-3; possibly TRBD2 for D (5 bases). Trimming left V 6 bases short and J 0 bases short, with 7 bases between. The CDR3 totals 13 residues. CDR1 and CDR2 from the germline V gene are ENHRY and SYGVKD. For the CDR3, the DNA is TGTGCCATCAGCCGGGATAGCACAGATACGCAGTATTTT. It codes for CAISRDSTDTQYF.

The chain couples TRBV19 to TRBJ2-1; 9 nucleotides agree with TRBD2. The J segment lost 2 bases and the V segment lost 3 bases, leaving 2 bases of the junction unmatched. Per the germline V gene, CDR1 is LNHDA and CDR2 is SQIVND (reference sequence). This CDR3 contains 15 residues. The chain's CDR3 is CASSIWTSAYNEQFF. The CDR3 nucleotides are TGTGCCAGTAGTATTTGGACTAGCGCCTACAATGAGCAGTTCTTC.

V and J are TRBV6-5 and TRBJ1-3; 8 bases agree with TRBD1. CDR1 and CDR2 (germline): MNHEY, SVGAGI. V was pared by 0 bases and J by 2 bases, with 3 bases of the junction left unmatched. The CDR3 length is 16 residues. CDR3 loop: CASSYSGQGTGNTIYF. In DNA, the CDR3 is TGTGCCAGCAGTTACTCTGGACAGGGAACTGGAAACACCATATATTTT.

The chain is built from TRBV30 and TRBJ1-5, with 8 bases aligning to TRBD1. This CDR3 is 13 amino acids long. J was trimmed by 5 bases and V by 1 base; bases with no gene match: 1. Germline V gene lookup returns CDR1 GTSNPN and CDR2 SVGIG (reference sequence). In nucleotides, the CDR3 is TGTGCCTGGAGTGGACAGGGGTATCAGCCCCAGCATTTT. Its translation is CAWSGQGYQPQHF.

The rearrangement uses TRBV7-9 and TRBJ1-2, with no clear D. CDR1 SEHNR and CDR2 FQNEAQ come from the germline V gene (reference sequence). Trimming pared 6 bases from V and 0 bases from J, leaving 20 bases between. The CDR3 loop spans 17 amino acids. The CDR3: CASSPEAASVANYGYTF. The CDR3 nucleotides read TGTGCCAGCAGTCCGGAGGCGGCTTCAGTAGCTAACTATGGCTACACCTTC. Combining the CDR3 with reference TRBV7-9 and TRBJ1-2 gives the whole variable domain DTGVSQNPRHKITKRGQNVTFRCDPISEHNRLYWYRQTLGQGPEFLTYFQNEAQLEKSRLLSDRFSAERPKGSFSTLEIQRTEQGDSAMYLCASSPEAASVANYGYTFGSGTRLTVV.

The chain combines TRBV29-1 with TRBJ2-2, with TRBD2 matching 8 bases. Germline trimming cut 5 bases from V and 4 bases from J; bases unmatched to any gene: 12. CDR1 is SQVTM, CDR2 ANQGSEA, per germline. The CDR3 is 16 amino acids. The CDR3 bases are TGCAGCGTTACGAAGCCGGGGGGGGCCTTCACCGGGGAGCTGTTTTTT. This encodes CSVTKPGGAFTGELFF.

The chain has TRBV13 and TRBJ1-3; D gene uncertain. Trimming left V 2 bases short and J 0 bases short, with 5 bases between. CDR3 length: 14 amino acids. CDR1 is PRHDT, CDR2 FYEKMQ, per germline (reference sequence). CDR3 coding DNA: TGTGCCAGCAGCTTACACAGCTCTGGAAACACCATATATTTT. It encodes CASSLHSSGNTIYF.

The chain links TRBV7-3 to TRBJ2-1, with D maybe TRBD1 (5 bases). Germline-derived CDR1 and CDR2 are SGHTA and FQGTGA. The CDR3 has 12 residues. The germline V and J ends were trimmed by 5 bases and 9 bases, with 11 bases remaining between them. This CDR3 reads CASSRSRGEQFF. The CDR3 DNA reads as TGTGCCAGCAGCCGCAGTAGGGGTGAGCAGTTCTTC.

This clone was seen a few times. The CDR3 here is CASSQAGGGTEAFF. The CDR3 nucleotides are TGCGCCAGCAGCCAAGCTGGGGGGGGCACTGAAGCTTTCTTT. The rearrangement uses TRBV4-3 and TRBJ1-1; tentative D call: TRBD1 (5 bases). CDR1 LGHNA and CDR2 YSLEER come from the germline V gene. V was shortened by 1 base and J by 4 bases, with 10 bases between the two germline ends. This CDR3 has 14 amino acids.

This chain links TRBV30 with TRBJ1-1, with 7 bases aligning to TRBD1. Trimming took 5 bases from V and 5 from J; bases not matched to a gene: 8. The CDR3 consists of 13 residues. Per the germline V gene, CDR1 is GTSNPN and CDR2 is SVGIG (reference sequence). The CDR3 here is CAWGGTAGTEAFF. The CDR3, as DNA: TGTGCCTGGGGAGGGACAGCCGGGACTGAAGCTTTCTTT.

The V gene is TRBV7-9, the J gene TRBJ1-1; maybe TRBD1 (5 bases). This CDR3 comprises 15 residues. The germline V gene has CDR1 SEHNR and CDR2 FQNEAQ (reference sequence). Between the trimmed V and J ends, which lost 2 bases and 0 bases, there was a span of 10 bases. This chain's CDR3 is CASSLQGTMNTEAFF. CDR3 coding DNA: TGTGCCAGCAGCTTACAGGGTACTATGAACACTGAAGCTTTCTTT.

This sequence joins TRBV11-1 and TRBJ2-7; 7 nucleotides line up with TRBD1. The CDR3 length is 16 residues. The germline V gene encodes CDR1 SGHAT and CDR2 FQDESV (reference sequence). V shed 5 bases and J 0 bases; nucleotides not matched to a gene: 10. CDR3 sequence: CASSLRRGTISYEQYF. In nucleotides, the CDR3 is TGTGCCAGCAGCCTCCGCAGGGGGACCATCTCCTACGAGCAGTACTTC.

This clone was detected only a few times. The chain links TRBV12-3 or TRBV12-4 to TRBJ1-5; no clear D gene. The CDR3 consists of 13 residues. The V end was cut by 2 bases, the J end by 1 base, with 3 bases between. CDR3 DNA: TGTGCCAGCAGTTTACGGAGCAATCAGCCCCAGCATTTT. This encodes CASSLRSNQPQHF.

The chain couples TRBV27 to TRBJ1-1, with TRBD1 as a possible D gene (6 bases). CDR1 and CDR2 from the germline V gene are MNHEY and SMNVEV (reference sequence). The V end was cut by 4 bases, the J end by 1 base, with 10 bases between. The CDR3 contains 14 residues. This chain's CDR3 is CASSWLQGNTEAFF. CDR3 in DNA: TGTGCCAGCAGTTGGTTACAGGGGAACACTGAAGCTTTCTTT.

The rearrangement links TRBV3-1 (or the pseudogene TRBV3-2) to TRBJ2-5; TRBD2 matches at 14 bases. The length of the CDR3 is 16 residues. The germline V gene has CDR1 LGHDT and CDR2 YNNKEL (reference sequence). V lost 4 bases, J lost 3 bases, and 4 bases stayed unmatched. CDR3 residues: CASSRRTSGGKETQYF. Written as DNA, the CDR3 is TGTGCCAGCAGCCGACGGACTAGCGGGGGGAAAGAGACCCAGTACTTC.

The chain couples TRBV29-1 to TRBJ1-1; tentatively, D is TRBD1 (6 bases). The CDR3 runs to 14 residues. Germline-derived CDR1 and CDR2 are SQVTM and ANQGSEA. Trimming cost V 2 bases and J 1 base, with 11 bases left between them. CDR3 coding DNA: TGCAGCGTTGAAAAAACAGGGCCGAACACTGAAGCTTTCTTT. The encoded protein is CSVEKTGPNTEAFF.

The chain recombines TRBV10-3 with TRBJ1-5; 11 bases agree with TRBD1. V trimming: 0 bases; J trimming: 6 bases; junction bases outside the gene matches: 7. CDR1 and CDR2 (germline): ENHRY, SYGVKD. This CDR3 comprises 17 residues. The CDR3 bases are TGTGCCATCAGTGAGTCGGGGGGACAGGGGGGAAGTCAGCCCCAGCATTTT. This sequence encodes CAISESGGQGGSQPQHF.